The source of this TCR beta chain is a study of control samples from healthy donors and cancer patients (dated by TCRdb to the early 2020s). As for this clone: This receptor's antigen is unknown. No much larger clone exists at a distance of one base, and base qualities are not known.

The library was prepared using the immunoSEQ multiplex PCR assay. TCRdb re-hosts the immuneACCESS table, in-frame sequences only. Its copies lack some clones; in the studies checked, an unresolved V gene accounts for under half of them, and the cause for the rest is not known. Present in this sample are approximately 60,000 clones, 65% to 90% of which were seen just once. The top ten hold approximately 5% of the sample. From cysteine to phenylalanine, the CDR3 is 17 amino acids long. Only CDR3 DNA is held: 51 bases, read in frame from base 1. As encoded in the germline V gene, CDR1 is SGHNT while CDR2 is YENEEA. Trimming takes 5 bases off V and 0 bases off J; junction bases not matched to a gene: 10.

The TCR sequence derives from a middle-aged man in good health. Material for sequencing was blood. This chain joins TRBV11-3 to TRBJ2-1; TRBD2 fits 7 bases in the junction. CDR3 sequence: CASSPYGEGTSYNEQFF. The nucleotides read TGTGCCAGCAGCCCCTATGGGGAGGGAACCTCCTACAATGAGCAGTTCTTC.